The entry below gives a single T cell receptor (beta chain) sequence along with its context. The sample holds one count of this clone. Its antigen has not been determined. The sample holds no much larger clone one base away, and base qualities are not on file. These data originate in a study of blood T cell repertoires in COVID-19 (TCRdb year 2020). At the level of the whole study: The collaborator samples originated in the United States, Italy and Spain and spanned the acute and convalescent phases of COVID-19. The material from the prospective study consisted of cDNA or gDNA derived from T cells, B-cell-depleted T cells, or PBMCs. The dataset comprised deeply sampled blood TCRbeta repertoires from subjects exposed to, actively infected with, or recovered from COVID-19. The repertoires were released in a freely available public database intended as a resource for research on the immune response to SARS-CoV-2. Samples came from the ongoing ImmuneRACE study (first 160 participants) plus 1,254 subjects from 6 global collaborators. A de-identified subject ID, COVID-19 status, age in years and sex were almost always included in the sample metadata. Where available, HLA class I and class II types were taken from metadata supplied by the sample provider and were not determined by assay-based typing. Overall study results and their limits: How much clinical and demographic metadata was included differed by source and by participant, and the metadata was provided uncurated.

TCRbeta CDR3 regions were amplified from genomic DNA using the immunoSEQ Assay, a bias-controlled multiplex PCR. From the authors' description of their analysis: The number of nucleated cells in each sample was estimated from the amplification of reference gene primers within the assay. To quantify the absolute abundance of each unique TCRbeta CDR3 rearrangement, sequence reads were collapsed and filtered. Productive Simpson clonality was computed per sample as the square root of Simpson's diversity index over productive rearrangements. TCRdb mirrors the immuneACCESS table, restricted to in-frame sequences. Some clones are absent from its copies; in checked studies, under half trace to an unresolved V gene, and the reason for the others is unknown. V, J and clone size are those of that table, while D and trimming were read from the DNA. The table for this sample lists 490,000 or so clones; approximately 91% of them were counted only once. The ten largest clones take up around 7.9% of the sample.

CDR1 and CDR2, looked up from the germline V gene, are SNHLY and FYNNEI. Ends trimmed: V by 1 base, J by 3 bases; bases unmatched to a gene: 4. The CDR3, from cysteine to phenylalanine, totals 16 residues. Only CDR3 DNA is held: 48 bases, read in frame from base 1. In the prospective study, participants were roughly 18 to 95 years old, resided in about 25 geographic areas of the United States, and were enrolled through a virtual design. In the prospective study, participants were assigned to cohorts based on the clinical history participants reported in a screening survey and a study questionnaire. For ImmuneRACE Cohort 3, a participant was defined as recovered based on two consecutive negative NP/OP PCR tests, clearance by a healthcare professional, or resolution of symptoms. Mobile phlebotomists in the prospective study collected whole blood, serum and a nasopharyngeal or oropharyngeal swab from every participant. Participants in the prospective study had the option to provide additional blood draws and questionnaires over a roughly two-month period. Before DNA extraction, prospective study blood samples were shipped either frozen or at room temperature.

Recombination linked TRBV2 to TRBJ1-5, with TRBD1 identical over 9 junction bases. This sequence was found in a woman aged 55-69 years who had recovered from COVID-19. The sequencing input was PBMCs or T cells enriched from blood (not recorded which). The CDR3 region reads CASSEVTGGSNQPQHF. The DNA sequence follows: TGTGCCAGCAGTGAAGTGACAGGGGGGTCCAATCAGCCCCAGCATTTT.